One and the same sample provided the 10 T cell receptor beta chains below, sequenced in a study of CD8+CD57+ T cells in acquired aplastic anemia. Investigators profiled TCR beta VDJ and CDR3 from genomic DNA template. Using its own MiXCR run on the reads, TCRdb lists one record per CDR3 protein. The table has around 400,000 distinct CDR3 sequences, roughly 64% seen once. The specimen sequenced was sorted CD4+, CD8+, or CD8+CD57+ T cells (not recorded which) from PBMCs. These receptor sequences come from a human donor in good health, serving as a control.

On this clonotype: Since a much larger clone is just one base distant, this may be a read error. This chain links TRBV5-3 with TRBJ2-5, with no clear D. TRBV5-3 is treated as an ORF (open reading frame) with a function not yet certain. Trimming took 8 bases from V and 1 from J, leaving 12 bases between them. CDR3 length equals 13 residues. CDR3 amino acids: CASISDGQETQYF. Here the CDR3 DNA reads TGTGCCAGCATCTCCGACGGCCAAGAGACCCAGTACTTC.

This chain uses TRBV11-3 with TRBJ2-1; D call uncertain. The CDR3 covers 13 residues. Looked up from germline, CDR1 is SGHNT and CDR2 is YENEEA. Trimming took 1 base from V and 10 from J, leaving 11 bases between them. CDR3 residues: CASSLAGDGEQFF. In DNA, the CDR3 is TGTGCCAGCAGCTTAGCCGGCGATGGGGAGCAGTTCTTC. Full variable domain (remainder filled in from reference TRBV11-3 and TRBJ2-1): EAGVVQSPRYKIIEKKQPVAFWCNPISGHNTLYWYLQNLGQGPELLIRYENEEAVDDSQLPKDRFSAERLKGVDSTLKIQPAELGDSAVYLCASSLAGDGEQFFGPGTRLTVL.

Ten or more counts support this clonotype. The chain links TRBV20-1 to TRBJ2-5, with D possibly TRBD2 on 5 matching bases. This CDR3 is built from 15 residues. The V and J ends lost 0 bases and 0 bases respectively, with 11 bases between them. The germline CDR1 and CDR2 sequences are DFQATT and SNEGSKA (reference sequence). The CDR3 region has the DNA TGCAGTGCTAGAGATCCCCGGGGAAACCAAGAGACCCAGTACTTC. It encodes CSARDPRGNQETQYF.

The genes are TRBV20-1 and TRBJ1-1; TRBD1 is a possible D gene (5 bases). Germline CDR1 is DFQATT and CDR2 is SNEGSKA (reference sequence). This CDR3 has 14 residues. V lost 2 bases and J lost 1, with 11 bases in between. DNA of the CDR3: TGCAGTGCTAGATCCAGGGATCAGAACACTGAAGCTTTCTTT. Its protein product is CSARSRDQNTEAFF.

This clonotype was seen repeatedly, ten times or more. V is TRBV4-1 and J is TRBJ2-3; 8 positions agree with TRBD2. The CDR3 has 14 residues. After removal of 0 bases from V and 6 bases from J, the junction contained 2 bases not matched to a gene. Germline assignment: CDR1 MGHRA and CDR2 YSYEKL. Written as DNA, the CDR3 is TGCGCCAGCAGCCAAGAGGCTAGCGGGGATACGCAGTATTTT. As protein: CASSQEASGDTQYF.

This chain links TRBV4-3 with TRBJ1-2; tentatively, D is TRBD1 (5 bases). Germline V gene data show CDR1 as LGHNA and CDR2 as YSLEER. The CDR3 runs 16 residues. Trimming took off 5 bases at V and 0 bases at J, with 16 bases between the two ends. The CDR3 region is CASSTPRDSSNYGYTF. The DNA for the CDR3 is TGCGCCAGCAGCACACCCCGGGACTCGTCTAACTATGGCTACACCTTC.

The table lists this clonotype with many counts. This chain joins TRBV10-1 and TRBJ2-2; no definite D call. The germline V gene has CDR1 WNHNN and CDR2 SYGVQD (reference sequence). This CDR3 is built from 14 residues. The V and J ends lost 6 bases and 5 bases respectively, with 13 bases between them. The CDR3 here is CASRPGLLTGELFF. Here the CDR3 DNA reads TGCGCCAGCAGACCGGGCCTTCTAACCGGGGAGCTGTTTTTT.

Notes on this clonotype: This CDR3 fails to terminate in the conserved phenylalanine or tryptophan, so it likely reflects a read error. The DNA is left out, because the CDR3 cannot be placed on it with certainty; the CDR3 is given as TCRdb lists it. The gene calls are TRBV19 and TRBJ1-1; the DNA was not used to check the table's D call, TRBD1. The CDR3 adds up to 15 amino acids, both ends counted. Germline V gene data show CDR1 as LNHDA and CDR2 as SQIVND (reference sequence). The CDR3 here is CASTPGATGAGNTLY.

This clonotype was seen at least ten times. The genes are TRBV5-8 and TRBJ2-1, with no clear D. The CDR3 has 15 residues. CDR1 is SGHTS and CDR2 is YDEGEE in the germline V gene. The V end lost 0 bases, the J end lost 9 bases, and 16 bases lay between the germline ends. In DNA form, the CDR3 reads TGTGCCAGCAGCTTGGAGGGTTCACCCTTTTTTGAGCAGTTCTTC. It yields the protein CASSLEGSPFFEQFF.

Only one count was recorded for this clonotype. The chain uses TRBV10-1 and TRBJ2-7; 7 bases map to TRBD1. Germline V gene sequence: CDR1 WNHNN, CDR2 SYGVQD (reference sequence). This CDR3 contains 16 residues. V was pared by 5 bases and J by 3 bases, with 13 bases of the junction left unmatched. This CDR3 reads CASSTRPGTAIYEQYF. CDR3 coding DNA: TGCGCCAGCAGTACGAGACCCGGGACAGCGATCTACGAGCAGTACTTC.